The sequence of this TCR beta chain was determined in a study of beta chain features in type 1 diabetes. CD4+ cells of the naive, central memory, regulatory and stem cell-like memory types were sorted via CD45RO/CCR7/CD25/CD127/CD95/CD27. Expressed TCRB transcripts were sequenced because the isolated RNA had all been reverse transcribed beforehand. Assay used: immunoSEQ multiplex PCR; TCRdb lists only in-frame clones, some missing. The table lists a few hundred thousand clones, over 9.5% of them singletons. The V gene end was trimmed by 3 bases and the J gene end by 3 bases; junction bases not matched to a gene: 6. The CDR3 has 14 amino acids. The germline gives CDR1 SGHNT, CDR2 YYREEE (reference sequence). General observations from the study: In all four CD4+ subsets, TCRB CDR3 length was significantly, moderately reduced in type 1 diabetes. Compared with healthy donors, patients appeared to share more similar naive, central memory and regulatory TCRB repertoires.

This clone was counted between two and nine times. Its antigen is undetermined. The sample consisted of naive CD4+ T cells from blood. The sequence was collected from a young woman with type 1 diabetes. The chain joins TRBV5-4 to TRBJ2-7; TRBD1 matches at 7 bases. The CDR3 DNA reads TGTGCCAGCAGCTCCCCGGGACAGAACTACGAGCAGTACTTC. Amino acids: CASSSPGQNYEQYF.